Given below is one T cell receptor (beta chain) in context. Per the original methods: Amplification of reference gene primers provided the estimated nucleated cell counts. Clones were sequenced by immunoSEQ multiplex PCR, and TCRdb holds only the in-frame ones, with some missing. V and J calls and clone size come straight from that table; D and trimming were deduced from the DNA. The sample records 120,000 or so clones, more than 70% being singletons. The V gene lost 4 bases and the J gene lost 5 bases, with 8 bases spanning the gap. CDR1 and CDR2 (germline): KGHDR, SFDVKD. The CDR3 is 13 residues long. The sample is drawn from a study of blood T cell repertoires in COVID-19. Study at large: Some COVID-19 samples were acute and others convalescent; all came from the United States, Italy and Spain. The cDNA or gDNA used as material had been derived from T cells, B-cell-depleted T cells, or PBMCs.

The sequence derives from an elderly woman with acute or convalescent COVID-19. This rearrangement joins TRBV24-1 to TRBJ2-1; D is undetermined. Source material: peripheral blood. CDR3: CATSDRLNNEQFF. The CDR3 coding sequence is TGTGCCACCAGTGACCGGTTGAACAATGAGCAGTTCTTC.